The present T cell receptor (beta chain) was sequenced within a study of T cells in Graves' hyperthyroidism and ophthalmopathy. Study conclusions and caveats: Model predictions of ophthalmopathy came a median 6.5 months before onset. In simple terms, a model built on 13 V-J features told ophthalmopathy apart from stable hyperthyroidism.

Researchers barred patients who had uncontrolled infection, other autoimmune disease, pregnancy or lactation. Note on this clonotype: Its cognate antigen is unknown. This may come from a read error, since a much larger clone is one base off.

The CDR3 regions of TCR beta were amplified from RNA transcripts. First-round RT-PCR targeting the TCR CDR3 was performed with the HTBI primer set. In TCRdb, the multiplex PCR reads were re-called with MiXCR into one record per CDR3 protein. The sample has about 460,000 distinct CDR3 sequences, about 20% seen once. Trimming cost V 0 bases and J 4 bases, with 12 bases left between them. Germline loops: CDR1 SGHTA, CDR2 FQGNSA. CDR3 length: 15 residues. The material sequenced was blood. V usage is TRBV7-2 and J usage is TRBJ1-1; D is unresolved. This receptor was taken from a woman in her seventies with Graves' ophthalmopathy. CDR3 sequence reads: CASSLAVSASTEAFF. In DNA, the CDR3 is TGTGCCAGCAGCTTAGCAGTTTCGGCTAGCACTGAAGCTTTCTTT.